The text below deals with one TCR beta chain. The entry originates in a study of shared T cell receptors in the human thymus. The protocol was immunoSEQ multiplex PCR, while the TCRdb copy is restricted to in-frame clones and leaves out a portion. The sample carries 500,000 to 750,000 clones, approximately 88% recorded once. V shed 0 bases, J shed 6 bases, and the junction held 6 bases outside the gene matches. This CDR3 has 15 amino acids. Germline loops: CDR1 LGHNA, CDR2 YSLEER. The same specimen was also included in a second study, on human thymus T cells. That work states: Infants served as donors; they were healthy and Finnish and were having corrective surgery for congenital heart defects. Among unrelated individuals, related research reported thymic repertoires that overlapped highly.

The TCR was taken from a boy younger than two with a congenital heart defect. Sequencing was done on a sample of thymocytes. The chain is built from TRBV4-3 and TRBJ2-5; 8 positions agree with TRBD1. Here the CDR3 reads CASSQETGVEKTQYF. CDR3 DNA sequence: TGCGCCAGCAGCCAAGAGACAGGGGTTGAAAAGACCCAGTACTTC.